The rows below give T cell receptor beta chains drawn from one sample of a study of control samples from healthy donors and cancer patients. The assay was immunoSEQ multiplex PCR, and TCRdb's table has in-frame clones only and misses some. The table records around 110,000 clones, about 93% of them present only once. The sample was blood. The receptor source for this set is a man aged 25-45 years in good health. Each CDR3 is given with its conserved first and last residue. The D gene is left open where the match is weak. Some rows have no size entry. The others give once, few or many, or a class for an expanded clone.

CDR3: CASSHQDEAFF
DNA: TGCGCCAGCAGCCACCAAGATGAAGCTTTCTTT
V: TRBV4-1
length: 11
D: -
size: once
J: TRBJ1-1

CDR3: CASTPTGVNGGEQYF
DNA: TGTGCCAGCACCCCGACAGGGGTAAATGGAGGGGAGCAGTACTTC
V: TRBV7-9
length: 15
D: TRBD1
size: once
J: TRBJ2-7

CDR3: CATRPLAGGSTDTQYF
DNA: TGTGCCACCCGACCCCTTGCGGGGGGTTCCACAGATACGCAGTATTTT
V: TRBV19
length: 16
D: TRBD2
size: once
J: TRBJ2-3

CDR3: CASSLQGSAGNTIYF
DNA: TGTGCCAGCAGTCTTCAGGGGTCTGCTGGAAACACCATATATTTT
V: TRBV2
length: 15
D: -
size: -
J: TRBJ1-3

CDR3: CATSDDQYNEQFF
DNA: TGTGCCACCAGTGATGACCAATACAATGAGCAGTTCTTC
V: TRBV24-1
length: 13
D: -
size: -
J: TRBJ2-1

CDR3: CASSLPAAASYNEQFF
DNA: TGCGCCAGCAGCTTGCCAGCAGCGGCCTCCTACAATGAGCAGTTCTTC
V: TRBV5-1
length: 16
D: -
size: -
J: TRBJ2-1

CDR3: CASGTGYPTEAFF
DNA: TGTGCCAGCGGGACAGGATACCCCACTGAAGCTTTCTTT
V: TRBV27
length: 13
D: TRBD1
size: -
J: TRBJ1-1

CDR3: CASSLGANTGELFF
DNA: TGTGCCAGCAGCTTAGGTGCGAACACCGGGGAGCTGTTTTTT
V: TRBV11-3
length: 14
D: -
size: -
J: TRBJ2-2

CDR3: CASSRPEGGQGGTDTQYF
DNA: TGTGCCAGCAGCCGTCCTGAGGGGGGCCAAGGAGGCACAGATACGCAGTATTTT
V: TRBV7-9
length: 18
D: -
size: -
J: TRBJ2-3

CDR3: CASSDRQRNQPQHF
DNA: TGTGCCAGCAGCGACCGCCAAAGGAATCAGCCCCAGCATTTT
V: TRBV6-5
length: 14
D: -
size: -
J: TRBJ1-5

CDR3: CASGLTGGHGYTF
DNA: TGTGCCAGCGGGCTAACAGGGGGGCATGGCTACACCTTC
V: TRBV6-5
length: 13
D: TRBD1
size: -
J: TRBJ1-2

CDR3: CASSVSTGTAVRQETQYF
DNA: TGTGCCAGCAGTGTATCCACCGGGACCGCGGTACGCCAAGAGACCCAGTACTTC
V: TRBV6-1
length: 18
D: -
size: -
J: TRBJ2-5

CDR3: CASSPRGLSEKLFF
DNA: TGCGCCAGCAGCCCCAGGGGGCTGTCTGAAAAACTGTTTTTT
V: TRBV5-1
length: 14
D: TRBD1
size: -
J: TRBJ1-4

CDR3: CASSQSSPGTKYF
DNA: TGCGCCAGCAGCCAGTCGTCGCCGGGGACAAAGTACTTC
V: TRBV4-1
length: 13
D: -
size: -
J: TRBJ2-7

CDR3: CASSLLRSYNEQFF
DNA: TGTGCCAGCAGTTTATTACGGTCCTACAATGAGCAGTTCTTC
V: TRBV28
length: 14
D: -
size: -
J: TRBJ2-1

CDR3: CASSLGQGSHEQYF
DNA: TGTGCCAGCAGCTTAGGTCAGGGATCCCACGAGCAGTACTTC
V: TRBV7-3
length: 14
D: -
size: -
J: TRBJ2-7

CDR3: CASSPQLGPQFF
DNA: TGTGCCAGCAGCCCCCAGCTTGGGCCGCAGTTCTTC
V: TRBV3-1/TRBV3-2
length: 12
D: -
size: -
J: TRBJ2-1

CDR3: CSALLRETAFF
DNA: TGCAGTGCCCTCCTAAGGGAAACAGCTTTCTTT
V: TRBV20-1
length: 11
D: -
size: -
J: TRBJ1-1

CDR3: CASSDFPPRRGETQYF
DNA: TGTGCCAGCAGTGACTTCCCCCCCCGGCGGGGAGAGACCCAGTACTTC
V: TRBV2
length: 16
D: -
size: -
J: TRBJ2-5

CDR3: CASSIEVGRFNYGYTF
DNA: TGTGCCAGTAGCATAGAGGTGGGACGCTTTAACTATGGCTACACCTTC
V: TRBV19
length: 16
D: -
size: -
J: TRBJ1-2

CDR3: CATMRGGEEKLFF
DNA: TGTGCCACTATGAGGGGGGGGGAAGAAAAACTGTTTTTT
V: TRBV28
length: 13
D: -
size: -
J: TRBJ1-4

CDR3: CASSWGRTTNEKLFF
DNA: TGTGCCAGCAGTTGGGGACGAACAACTAATGAAAAACTGTTTTTT
V: TRBV28
length: 15
D: -
size: -
J: TRBJ1-4

CDR3: CASRSRLEPQHF
DNA: TGTGCCAGCAGGTCCAGGTTGGAGCCCCAGCATTTT
V: TRBV2
length: 12
D: -
size: -
J: TRBJ1-5

CDR3: CASSEDREHGYTF
DNA: TGTGCCAGCAGCGAGGACAGGGAACATGGCTACACCTTC
V: TRBV5-5
length: 13
D: TRBD1
size: once
J: TRBJ1-2

CDR3: CASSFDSGGEDTQYF
DNA: TGTGCCAGCAGTTTCGATAGCGGGGGGGAGGATACGCAGTATTTT
V: TRBV2
length: 15
D: TRBD2
size: once
J: TRBJ2-3

CDR3: CASSTTGVVYEQYF
DNA: TGTGCCAGCAGCACGACAGGGGTAGTCTACGAGCAGTACTTC
V: TRBV7-9
length: 14
D: TRBD1
size: -
J: TRBJ2-7

CDR3: CASSFDTVFSEAFF
DNA: TGTGCCAGCAGCTTTGACACAGTATTCTCTGAAGCTTTCTTT
V: TRBV5-6
length: 14
D: -
size: -
J: TRBJ1-1

CDR3: CASSFRQGRYTEAFF
DNA: TGTGCCAGCAGCTTTAGACAGGGCCGGTATACTGAAGCTTTCTTT
V: TRBV9
length: 15
D: TRBD1
size: -
J: TRBJ1-1

CDR3: CASSLETANTEAFF
DNA: TGTGCCAGCAGCTTGGAGACAGCGAACACTGAAGCTTTCTTT
V: TRBV5-4
length: 14
D: -
size: -
J: TRBJ1-1

CDR3: CASSSAGAGKLFF
DNA: TGTGCCAGCAGTTCCGCAGGGGCTGGAAAACTGTTTTTT
V: TRBV6-5
length: 13
D: -
size: -
J: TRBJ1-4

CDR3: CASSLSIGSYYGYTF
DNA: TGTGCCAGCAGTTTATCCATCGGGTCTTACTATGGCTACACCTTC
V: TRBV27
length: 15
D: -
size: -
J: TRBJ1-2

CDR3: CASVLTGVTYGYTF
DNA: TGTGCCAGTGTTCTGACAGGGGTAACCTATGGCTACACCTTC
V: TRBV19
length: 14
D: TRBD1
size: -
J: TRBJ1-2

CDR3: CASRLRVNTGELFF
DNA: TGTGCCAGCAGGTTGAGGGTCAACACCGGGGAGCTGTTTTTT
V: TRBV27
length: 14
D: -
size: -
J: TRBJ2-2

CDR3: CASSLGLADASTDTQYF
DNA: TGCGCCAGCAGCTTGGGACTAGCGGATGCTAGCACAGATACGCAGTATTTT
V: TRBV5-1
length: 17
D: TRBD2
size: -
J: TRBJ2-3

CDR3: CASFAGGLAKNIQYF
DNA: TGTGCCAGCTTTGCGGGGGGCCTAGCCAAAAACATTCAGTACTTC
V: TRBV2
length: 15
D: TRBD2
size: once
J: TRBJ2-4

CDR3: CASSQRGQGIYEQYF
DNA: TGTGCCAGCAGCCAAAGGGGACAGGGTATCTACGAGCAGTACTTC
V: TRBV3-1/TRBV3-2
length: 15
D: TRBD1
size: -
J: TRBJ2-7

CDR3: CASSQGGQGAHGYTF
DNA: TGCGCCAGCAGCCAAGGCGGACAGGGGGCTCATGGCTACACCTTC
V: TRBV4-1
length: 15
D: TRBD1
size: -
J: TRBJ1-2

CDR3: CASSLDSYGYTF
DNA: TGTGCCAGCAGCTTAGACAGCTATGGCTACACCTTC
V: TRBV7-9
length: 12
D: -
size: -
J: TRBJ1-2

CDR3: CASSWGGSRSNQPQHF
DNA: TGTGCCAGCAGTTGGGGGGGAAGTAGGAGCAATCAGCCCCAGCATTTT
V: TRBV7-2
length: 16
D: -
size: -
J: TRBJ1-5

CDR3: CASSLVRGAPRDGYTF
DNA: TGTGCCAGCAGCTTAGTCCGGGGAGCCCCAAGGGATGGCTACACCTTC
V: TRBV7-8
length: 16
D: -
size: -
J: TRBJ1-2

CDR3: CASSQDRLGRGNFLSYGYTF
DNA: TGTGCCAGCAGCCAAGATCGTCTGGGGAGGGGGAATTTTTTGAGCTATGGCTACACCTTC
V: TRBV3-1/TRBV3-2
length: 20
D: -
size: -
J: TRBJ1-2

CDR3: CASSPGTGPHLPPGNTIYF
DNA: TGTGCCAGCAGTCCCGGGACAGGGCCTCACTTACCCCCTGGAAACACCATATATTTT
V: TRBV27
length: 19
D: TRBD1
size: -
J: TRBJ1-3

CDR3: CASSQDRVDEQFF
DNA: TGTGCCAGCAGCCAGGACAGGGTGGATGAGCAGTTCTTC
V: TRBV7-9
length: 13
D: TRBD1
size: -
J: TRBJ2-1

CDR3: CASSLFPRLTSTDTQYF
DNA: TGTGCCAGCAGTTTATTTCCCCGTTTGACCAGCACAGATACGCAGTATTTT
V: TRBV27
length: 17
D: -
size: -
J: TRBJ2-3

CDR3: CASSQDSGIYALLYGYTF
DNA: TGTGCCAGCAGCCAAGATTCGGGGATCTACGCGCTCCTCTATGGCTACACCTTC
V: TRBV14
length: 18
D: -
size: -
J: TRBJ1-2

CDR3: CASIGYGQPQHF
DNA: TGTGCCAGTATAGGGTATGGACAGCCCCAGCATTTT
V: TRBV19
length: 12
D: -
size: -
J: TRBJ1-5

CDR3: CASSLAGVGNTIYF
DNA: TGTGCCAGCAGCTTAGCCGGGGTAGGAAACACCATATATTTT
V: TRBV11-2
length: 14
D: -
size: -
J: TRBJ1-3

CDR3: CASRGGADTQYF
DNA: TGTGCCAGCAGAGGGGGGGCAGATACGCAGTATTTT
V: TRBV7-2
length: 12
D: -
size: -
J: TRBJ2-3

CDR3: CASRPTGYRNEKLFF
DNA: TGTGCCAGCAGACCGACAGGGTACAGGAATGAAAAACTGTTTTTT
V: TRBV7-6
length: 15
D: TRBD1
size: once
J: TRBJ1-4